Below are 5 T cell receptor beta chains sequenced from a single sample in a study of T cells after yellow fever vaccination. TCRdb re-analysed the 5' RACE reads in MiXCR, keeping a single row per CDR3 protein. This repertoire shows approximately 550,000 distinct CDR3 sequences, less than 20% found once; its top ten account for roughly 13%. The sequenced sample was PBMCs, obtained 15 days after the yellow fever booster vaccination. These receptors all stem from a man in his thirties or forties who received the YFV17D yellow fever vaccine.

In its sample, this clonotype was seen a few times. The CDR3 spells CSVDQTGTSPYNEQFF. Here the CDR3 DNA reads TGCAGCGTTGACCAGACAGGGACGTCGCCCTACAATGAGCAGTTCTTC. This sequence joins TRBV29-1 and TRBJ2-1; 7 bases are shared with TRBD1. The CDR3 covers 16 residues. From germline, CDR1 is SQVTM and CDR2 ANQGSEA. With V trimmed by 3 bases and J by 2 bases, 10 bases remained unmatched.

CDR3 amino acids: CASSQWLADVFSYNEQFF. In nucleotides, the CDR3 is TGTGCCAGCAGCCAATGGCTAGCGGACGTCTTCTCCTACAATGAGCAGTTCTTC. The chain uses TRBV3-1 and TRBJ2-1; TRBD2 matches at 7 bases. The J segment lost 0 bases and the V segment lost 2 bases, leaving 10 bases of the junction unmatched. The CDR3 is 18 amino acids. The V gene's germline CDR1 is LGHDT and CDR2 YNNKEL (reference sequence).

This clonotype was seen a handful of times. The rearrangement links TRBV7-2 to TRBJ2-5; D is unclear. The germline V gene has CDR1 SGHTA and CDR2 FQGNSA. The CDR3 is made up of 16 amino acids. Trimming left V 0 bases short and J 1 base short, with 12 bases between. In DNA form, the CDR3 reads TGTGCCAGCAGCTTAGCGTTGATGACCCCCCAAGAGACCCAGTACTTC. This codes for CASSLALMTPQETQYF.

In this sample, this clonotype turned up a few times. The chain uses TRBV5-5 and TRBJ2-7; 7 positions match TRBD2. Per germline, CDR1 SGHKS and CDR2 YYEKEE (reference sequence). The CDR3 runs to 13 residues. Trimming cost V 7 bases and J 2 bases; bases outside gene matches: 6. CDR3 DNA: TGTGCCAGCTCTGCCGGGACTACCTACGAGCAGTACTTC. This sequence encodes CASSAGTTYEQYF.

This clonotype was seen more than once but under ten times. The V call is TRBV7-8, the J call TRBJ2-7; D gene unclear. The CDR3 covers 13 residues. The germline V and J ends were trimmed by 1 base and 6 bases, with 10 bases remaining between them. Per the germline V gene, CDR1 is SGHVS and CDR2 is FQNEAQ. The CDR3 DNA sequence: TGTGCCAGCAGCTTAGGCCCACCGACCGAGCAGTACTTC. This codes for CASSLGPPTEQYF.